The rows below give T cell receptor beta chains drawn from one sample of a study of OX40 agonist ivuxolimab in advanced cancers. Method: immunoSEQ multiplex PCR; TCRdb's copy keeps in-frame clones and lacks some. The table includes nearly 20,000 clones, 80% to 90% detected once. Sequenced material: CD4+ or CD8+ T cells sorted from blood, taken in a trial of the OX40 agonist ivuxolimab. These receptors originate from an adult with an advanced solid tumor such as melanoma, head and neck, liver or kidney cancer. CDR3s leave out the opening cysteine and the closing phenylalanine or tryptophan.

J gene | V gene | CDR3 protein
TRBJ2-2 | TRBV2 | ASSRTGVTGELF
TRBJ1-1 | TRBV6-5 | ASSPDRGPPEAF
TRBJ2-5 | TRBV4-1 | ASSQGTGAFQETQY
TRBJ1-5 | TRBV19 | ASSTASGAPSNQPQH
TRBJ2-1 | TRBV2 | ARASGKTGEQF
TRBJ2-6 | TRBV30 | AWGGMLAGGSGANVLT
TRBJ2-3 | TRBV2 | ASSVGHNTDTQY
TRBJ2-2 | TRBV5-1 | ASRYRDTHTGELF
TRBJ1-6 | TRBV7-3 | ASSSGQGLGSPLH
TRBJ2-3 | TRBV10-3 | AIGSGRAPTSTDTQY
TRBJ2-2 | TRBV23-1 | ASSQSTRGGTGELF
TRBJ1-1 | TRBV29-1 | SARQGFTEAF
TRBJ2-5 | TRBV9 | ASSVVTGGPETQY
TRBJ2-7 | TRBV4-3 | ASSQRQGLFYEQY
TRBJ1-1 | TRBV2 | ASNSQTGAEAF
TRBJ1-2 | TRBV7-2 | ASSPGTVLYGYT
TRBJ1-2 | TRBV2 | ASSERRTNT
TRBJ2-2 | TRBV5-1 | ASSLTEGNTGELF
TRBJ2-2 | TRBV29-1 | SVQRDPLTGELF
TRBJ1-1 | TRBV2 | ASRETGDRYTEAF
TRBJ2-1 | TRBV4-3 | ASSQEGTGRLNEQF
TRBJ1-2 | TRBV5-1 | ASSLETGAHGYT
TRBJ1-3 | TRBV29-1 | SVNTGSSGNTIY
TRBJ1-1 | TRBV6-5 | ASSSDRVSEAF
TRBJ1-2 | TRBV7-8 | ASSLARTGESYGYT
TRBJ1-3 | TRBV19 | ASSIGISGNTIY
TRBJ1-2 | TRBV19 | ASSTGDRYYGYT
TRBJ1-5 | TRBV9 | ASSVGGEGNQPQH
TRBJ2-3 | TRBV7-2 | ASSLFRDTDTQY
TRBJ2-7 | TRBV4-3 | ASSQEGHSGEQY
TRBJ2-5 | TRBV11-1 | ASSPHGTSGMETQY
TRBJ1-2 | TRBV9 | ASSVESYYGYT
TRBJ2-3 | TRBV10-3 | AISESRLAAGTQY
TRBJ2-7 | TRBV18 | ASSPGGQGTYEQY
TRBJ1-1 | TRBV6-1 | ASSEFRGMNTEAF
TRBJ2-3 | TRBV27 | ASSFFAGGTDTQY
TRBJ2-3 | TRBV5-4 | ASSARVLGTDTQY
TRBJ2-7 | TRBV9 | ASSGTGTSYEQY
TRBJ2-3 | TRBV5-1 | ASSLLQDSTDTQY
TRBJ1-6 | TRBV7-9 | ASSLRGGNSPLH
TRBJ2-7 | TRBV6-5 | ASSGTSYEQY
TRBJ2-3 | TRBV7-9 | ASSSHGGADTQY
TRBJ1-4 | TRBV21-1 | ASSPSKGGPLITANEKLF
TRBJ2-2 | TRBV2 | ASSKLAGLTGELF
TRBJ2-2 | TRBV25-1 | ASSAPTWDGSPGELF
NA | TRBV6-1 | ASSQAGSYEQY
TRBJ2-7 | TRBV7-8 | ASSFSIGGSSYEQY
TRBJ2-2 | TRBV19 | ASRQGTNTGELF
TRBJ2-3 | TRBV27 | ASTRNGQGVTDTQY
TRBJ1-2 | TRBV5-1 | ASSPDLDYGYT
TRBJ1-3 | TRBV19 | ACSFWKSSGNTIY
TRBJ1-6 | TRBV18 | ASSPGGDSPLH
TRBJ2-4 | TRBV5-1 | ASRLDSQSLAKNIQY
TRBJ2-4 | TRBV19 | ASSIDSGRNIQY
TRBJ2-6 | TRBV7-5 | ASSLVGSANVLT
TRBJ1-2 | TRBV9 | ASSVGSRANYGYT